The 20 T cell receptor beta chains in this list originate from one sample, sequenced in a study of shared clonotypes between healthy human individuals. The assay was immunoSEQ multiplex PCR, and TCRdb's table has in-frame clones only and misses some. The data contain about 2.3 million clones, 80% to 95% of them singletons. Input material: naive CD4+ T cells from PBMCs. Subset here: CD45RA+ positively selected. Source of these receptors: a man younger than 35 in good health. Some clones in this sample may be carry-over from other donors' samples.

V gene TRBV5-4 combines with J gene TRBJ2-1; TRBD1 agrees at 7 bases. Germline V gene lookup returns CDR1 SGHNT and CDR2 YYREEE (reference sequence). The CDR3 extends over 15 amino acids. Trimming took 2 bases from V and 3 from J; bases not matched to a gene: 5. The CDR3, as DNA: TGTGCCAGCAGCTTAGACAGGGCGAACTACAATGAGCAGTTCTTC. Its translation: CASSLDRANYNEQFF.

This clone showed up just once. The chain is built from TRBV14 and TRBJ2-7; 7 bases map to TRBD1. The trim removed 4 bases at V and 5 bases at J, leaving 11 bases unmatched. This CDR3 is built from 15 residues. Germline assignment: CDR1 SGHDN and CDR2 FVKESK. For the CDR3, the DNA is TGTGCCAGCAGCCCTTCGACAGGGAAGGTCAACGAGCAGTACTTC. This translates into CASSPSTGKVNEQYF.

The V call is TRBV5-1, the J call TRBJ2-7, with D perhaps given as TRBD1 or TRBD2 (5 bases each). V was shortened by 4 bases and J by 2 bases, with 13 bases between the two germline ends. The germline CDR1 and CDR2 sequences are SGHRS and YFSETQ. This CDR3 region has 14 residues. CDR3 coding DNA: TGCGCCAGCAGCCCCGGGACGAAAACCTACGAGCAGTACTTC. This encodes CASSPGTKTYEQYF.

This CDR3 reads CASSSLQETQYF. The CDR3 DNA is TGTGCCAGCAGCTCCCTCCAAGAGACCCAGTACTTC. V usage is TRBV7-9 and J usage is TRBJ2-5; the D is unclear. V dropped 4 bases and J dropped 1 base, with 4 bases sitting between them. Germline lookup yields CDR1 SEHNR and CDR2 FQNEAQ (reference sequence). The CDR3 is 12 residues long.

The CDR3 DNA follows: TGTGCCAGCAGCTTAGAGATGGGAGGGTACGAGCAGTACTTC. It translates to CASSLEMGGYEQYF. The V call is TRBV11-2, the J call TRBJ2-7; 7 bases map to TRBD2. The trim removed 0 bases at V and 4 bases at J, leaving 3 bases unmatched. The length of the CDR3 is 14 residues. Germline CDR1 is SGHAT and CDR2 is FQNNGV.

This chain joins TRBV2 and TRBJ2-7; a possible D gene is TRBD2 (6 bases). CDR1 SNHLY and CDR2 FYNNEI come from the germline V gene. V gave up 6 bases and J gave up 0 bases, with 12 bases separating them. The CDR3 sequence is 14 residues long. The CDR3 spells CASSLSGPSYEQYF. As DNA, the CDR3 is TGTGCCAGCAGCCTTAGCGGACCCTCCTACGAGCAGTACTTC.

V usage is TRBV6-5 and J usage is TRBJ2-7; D is possibly TRBD1 or TRBD2 (6 bases each). Trimming took off 2 bases at V and 6 bases at J, with 17 bases between the two ends. The CDR3 has 15 amino acids. The germline gives CDR1 MNHEY, CDR2 SVGAGI. CDR3 sequence (DNA): TGTGCCAGCAGTTACCTTCCCACGGGGGCTCTCGAGCAGTACTTC. It specifies CASSYLPTGALEQYF.

This chain connects TRBV27 to TRBJ1-4; the D is unclear. The germline V and J ends were trimmed by 5 bases and 0 bases, with 10 bases remaining between them. CDR3 length: 15 residues. The V gene's germline CDR1 is MNHEY and CDR2 SMNVEV (reference sequence). CDR3 coding DNA: TGTGCCAGCAGTCCCGTCCCTACAACTAATGAAAAACTGTTTTTT. Protein: CASSPVPTTNEKLFF.

In DNA form, the CDR3 reads TGTGCCAGCAGCCCCGCCGGGACAGGCTACCAGCCCCAGCATTTT. It translates to CASSPAGTGYQPQHF. The chain has TRBV7-9 and TRBJ1-5, with 8 nucleotides matching TRBD1. With V trimmed by 5 bases and J by 7 bases, 10 bases remained unmatched. The germline V gene has CDR1 SEHNR and CDR2 FQNEAQ (reference sequence). The CDR3 is made up of 15 amino acids.

The V gene is TRBV7-2, the J gene TRBJ1-4, with D uncertain. CDR1 and CDR2 (germline): SGHTA, FQGNSA. The V end lost 4 bases, the J end lost 8 bases, and 8 bases lay between the germline ends. CDR3 length: 12 amino acids. The CDR3 coding sequence is TGTGCCAGCAGCTGGGGTCGGGAAAAACTGTTTTTT. It yields the protein CASSWGREKLFF.

The chain couples TRBV30 to TRBJ1-2, with D perhaps matching TRBD1 (5 bases). Germline V gives CDR1 GTSNPN, CDR2 SVGIG (reference sequence). The CDR3 covers 19 residues. V lost 3 bases, J lost 2 bases, and 28 bases lay in between. Here the CDR3 DNA reads TGTGCCTGGAGATCGAATACAGGACGGCTCAAAAATTCGAACTATGGCTACACCTTC. It translates to CAWRSNTGRLKNSNYGYTF. The full variable domain, rest sourced from reference TRBV30 and TRBJ1-2, is SQTIHQWPATLVQPVGSPLSLECTVEGTSNPNLYWYRQAAGRGLQLLFYSVGIGQISSEVPQNLSASRPQDRQFILSSKKLLLSDSGFYLCAWRSNTGRLKNSNYGYTFGSGTRLTVV.

This sequence joins TRBV9 and TRBJ2-2; D is uncertain. This CDR3 is built from 13 residues. V was shortened by 4 bases and J by 4 bases, with 8 bases between the two germline ends. Per the germline V gene, CDR1 is SGDLS and CDR2 is YYNGEE. CDR3 residues: CASSPIITGELFF. The CDR3, as DNA: TGTGCCAGCAGCCCGATAATCACCGGGGAGCTGTTTTTT. The full variable domain, its missing parts supplied by reference TRBV9 and TRBJ2-2, is DSGVTQTPKHLITATGQRVTLRCSPRSGDLSVYWYQQSLDQGLQFLIQYYNGEERAKGNILERFSAQQFPDLHSELNLSSLELGDSALYFCASSPIITGELFFGEGSRLTVL.

This chain links TRBV5-1 with TRBJ1-1; 12 bases line up with TRBD1. Germline V gene sequence: CDR1 SGHRS, CDR2 YFSETQ. CDR3 size: 16 residues. The ends lost 3 bases at V and 4 bases at J; junction bases unmatched: 7. The CDR3 bases are TGCGCCAGCAGCTGGGGGACAGGGGGCCGGGGCACTGAAGCTTTCTTT. Its protein is CASSWGTGGRGTEAFF. Filled out from reference TRBV5-1 and TRBJ1-1, the complete variable domain reads KAGVTQTPRYLIKTRGQQVTLSCSPISGHRSVSWYQQTPGQGLQFLFEYFSETQRNKGNFPGRFSGRQFSNSRSEMNVSTLELGDSALYLCASSWGTGGRGTEAFFGQGTRLTVV.

Notes on this clone: One end of the junction varies from germline; a read error may be responsible. V and J are TRBV9 and TRBJ1-1, with D possibly being TRBD1 (5 bases). Germline-derived CDR1 and CDR2 are SGDLS and YYNGEE. This CDR3 contains 14 residues. The CDR3 loop is CASSVGGGLGRLWF. DNA of the CDR3: TGTGCCAGCAGCGTAGGTGGCGGTCTGGGACGGCTGTGGTTT.

V and J are TRBV7-9 and TRBJ2-3; TRBD2 agrees at 9 bases. Unmatched junction bases numbered 10, after V lost 5 bases and J lost 4 bases. This CDR3 comprises 16 residues. Germline lookup yields CDR1 SEHNR and CDR2 FQNEAQ (reference sequence). DNA for the CDR3: TGTGCCAGCAGCCCGCCCGTCGCGGGAGGGCCAGATACGCAGTATTTT. Its protein is CASSPPVAGGPDTQYF.

V and J are TRBV29-1 and TRBJ1-1; D is unclear. The germline CDR1 and CDR2 sequences are SQVTM and ANQGSEA. CDR3 length: 14 amino acids. V lost 8 bases and J 2 bases, leaving 18 bases between the germline ends. CDR3 residues: CSSIQIGGNTEAFF. In nucleotides, the CDR3 is TGCAGCTCAATTCAGATCGGCGGAAACACTGAAGCTTTCTTT. Looking up the rest from reference TRBV29-1 and TRBJ1-1 gives the full variable domain: SAVISQKPSRDICQRGTSLTIQCQVDSQVTMMFWYRQQPGQSLTLIATANQGSEATYESGFVIDKFPISRPNLTFSTLTVSNMSPEDSSIYLCSSIQIGGNTEAFFGQGTRLTVV.

V and J are TRBV11-2 and TRBJ2-1; D gene uncertain. V lost 1 base and J 8 bases, leaving 15 bases between the germline ends. There are 15 residues in the CDR3. Germline values: CDR1 SGHAT, CDR2 FQNNGV. In DNA form, the CDR3 reads TGTGCCAGCAGCTTAGCGGCTACCCCAAGGGATGAGCAGTTCTTC. Translation: CASSLAATPRDEQFF.

Details on this clone: The same CDR3 also results from other DNA sequences found in this sample. The chain has TRBV10-3 and TRBJ2-1; no reliable D call. Germline lookup yields CDR1 ENHRY and CDR2 SYGVKD. The CDR3 is 14 amino acids. Trimming took off 0 bases at V and 6 bases at J, with 9 bases between the two ends. CDR3 in amino acids: CAISESLARNEQFF. The CDR3, as DNA: TGTGCCATCAGTGAGTCTTTGGCCCGCAATGAGCAGTTCTTC.

The rearrangement links TRBV7-2 to TRBJ1-1; D is uncertain. CDR1 is SGHTA and CDR2 is FQGNSA in the germline V gene. CDR3 length: 13 amino acids. Trimming took 2 bases from V and 3 from J, leaving 7 bases between them. This CDR3 reads CASSLLWDTEAFF. The DNA of the CDR3 is TGTGCCAGCAGCTTACTGTGGGACACTGAAGCTTTCTTT.

A note on this clone: Within the sample, other DNA sequences also encode this same CDR3. The rearrangement uses TRBV30 and TRBJ1-5; the match to TRBD1 covers 8 bases. With V trimmed by 5 bases and J by 2 bases, 2 bases remained unmatched. Germline CDR1 is GTSNPN and CDR2 is SVGIG (reference sequence). The CDR3 has 13 amino acids. The CDR3 nucleotides are TGTGCCTGGTCGGACAGGGGCAATCAGCCCCAGCATTTT. This translates into CAWSDRGNQPQHF.